This T cell receptor (beta chain) was sequenced for a study of identical twins. Findings of the study overall: Abundant beta clonotypes from cord blood bore fewer insertions; memory repertoires lacked this pattern.

Points on this clonotype: The antigen is undetermined.

TCRdb independently ran MiXCR on the 5' RACE reads; one entry per CDR3 protein. Of about 470,000 distinct CDR3 sequences in the sample, roughly 26% are singletons; the top ten hold just under 3%. V was pared by 0 bases and J by 1 base, with 8 bases of the junction left unmatched. The CDR3 extends over 18 amino acids. Germline lookup yields CDR1 LGHDT and CDR2 YNNKEL (reference sequence). The same data also went into a second study, on T cells expressing NK-cell markers.

Sample: CD4+ T cells sorted from blood. The chain couples TRBV3-1 to TRBJ2-5, with TRBD2 identical over 10 bases. The origin of this receptor is a woman aged 18-29 years in good health. This CDR3 reads CASSQDFGSGGSQETQYF. Here the CDR3 DNA reads TGTGCCAGCAGCCAAGATTTCGGTAGCGGGGGGTCCCAAGAGACCCAGTACTTC.